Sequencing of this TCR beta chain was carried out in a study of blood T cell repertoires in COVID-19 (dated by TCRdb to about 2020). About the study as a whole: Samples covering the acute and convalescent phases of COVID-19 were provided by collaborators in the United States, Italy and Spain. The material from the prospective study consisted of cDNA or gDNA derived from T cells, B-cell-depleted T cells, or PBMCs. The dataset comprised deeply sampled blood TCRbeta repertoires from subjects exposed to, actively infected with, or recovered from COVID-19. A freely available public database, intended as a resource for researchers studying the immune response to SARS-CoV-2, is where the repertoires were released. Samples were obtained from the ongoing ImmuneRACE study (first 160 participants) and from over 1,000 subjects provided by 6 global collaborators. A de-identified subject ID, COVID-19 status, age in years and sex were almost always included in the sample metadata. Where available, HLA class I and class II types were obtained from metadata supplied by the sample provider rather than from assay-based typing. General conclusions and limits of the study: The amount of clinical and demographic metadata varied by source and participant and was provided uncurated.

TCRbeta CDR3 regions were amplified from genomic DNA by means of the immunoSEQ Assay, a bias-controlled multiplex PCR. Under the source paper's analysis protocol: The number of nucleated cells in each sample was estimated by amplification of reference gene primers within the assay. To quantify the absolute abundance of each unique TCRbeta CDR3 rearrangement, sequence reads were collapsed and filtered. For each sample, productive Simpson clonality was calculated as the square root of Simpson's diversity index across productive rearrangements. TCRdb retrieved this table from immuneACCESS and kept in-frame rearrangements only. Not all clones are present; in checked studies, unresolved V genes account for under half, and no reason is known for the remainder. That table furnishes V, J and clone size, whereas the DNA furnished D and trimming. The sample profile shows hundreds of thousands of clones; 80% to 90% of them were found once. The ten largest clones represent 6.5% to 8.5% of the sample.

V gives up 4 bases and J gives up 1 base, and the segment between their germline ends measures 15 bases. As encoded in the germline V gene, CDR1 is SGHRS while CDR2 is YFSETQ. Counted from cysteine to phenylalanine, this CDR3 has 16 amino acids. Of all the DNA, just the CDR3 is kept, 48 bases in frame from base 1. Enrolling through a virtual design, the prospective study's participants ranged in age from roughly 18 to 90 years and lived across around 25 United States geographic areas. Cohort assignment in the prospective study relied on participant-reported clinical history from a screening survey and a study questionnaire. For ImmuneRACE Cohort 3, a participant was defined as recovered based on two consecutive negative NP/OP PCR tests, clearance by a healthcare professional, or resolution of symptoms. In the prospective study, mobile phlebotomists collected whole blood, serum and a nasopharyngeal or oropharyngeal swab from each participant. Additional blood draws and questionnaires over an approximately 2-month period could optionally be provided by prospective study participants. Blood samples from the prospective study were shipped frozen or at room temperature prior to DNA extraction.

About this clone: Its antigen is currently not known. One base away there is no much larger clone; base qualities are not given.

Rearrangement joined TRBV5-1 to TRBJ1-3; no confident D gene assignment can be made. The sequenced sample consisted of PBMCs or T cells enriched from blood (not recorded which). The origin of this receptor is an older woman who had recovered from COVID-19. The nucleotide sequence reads TGCGCCAGCAGCCCGGGATCAACTACATCTGGAAACACCATATATTTT. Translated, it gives CASSPGSTTSGNTIYF.